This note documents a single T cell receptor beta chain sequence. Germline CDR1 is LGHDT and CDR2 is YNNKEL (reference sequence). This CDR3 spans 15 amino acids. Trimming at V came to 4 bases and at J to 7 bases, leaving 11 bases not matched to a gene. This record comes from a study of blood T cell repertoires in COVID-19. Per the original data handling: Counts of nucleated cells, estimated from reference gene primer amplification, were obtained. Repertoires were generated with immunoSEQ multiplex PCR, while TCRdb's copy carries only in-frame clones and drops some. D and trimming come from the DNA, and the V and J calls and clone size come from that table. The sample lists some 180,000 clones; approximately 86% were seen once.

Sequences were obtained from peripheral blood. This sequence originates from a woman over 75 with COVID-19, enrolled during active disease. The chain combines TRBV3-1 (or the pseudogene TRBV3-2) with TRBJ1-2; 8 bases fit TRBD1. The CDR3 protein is CASSPRQGLGFGYTF. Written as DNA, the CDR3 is TGTGCCAGCAGCCCACGACAGGGGTTGGGGTTTGGCTACACCTTC.